This TCR beta chain was sequenced in a study of lymphopenia after photon versus proton radiotherapy. This CDR3 has 12 amino acids. Germline CDR1 and CDR2: MNHGY and SAAAGT. Trimming left V 5 bases short and J 6 bases short, with 10 bases between. Profiled with immunoSEQ multiplex PCR; TCRdb holds only in-frame clones, not every one. This table holds about 24,000 clones, over 65% found once. Sample: peripheral blood, taken from a patient treated with photon-based radiotherapy. This TCR was sampled from a man between 35 and 55 years old with gastric cancer. The rearrangement uses TRBV6-8 and TRBJ1-2; the D is unclear. This CDR3 is CASSTTPDGYTF. CDR3 in DNA: TGTGCCAGCAGTACGACTCCGGATGGCTACACCTTC.